Shown below are 21 T cell receptor beta chains from a single sample sequenced in a study of T cells in Graves' hyperthyroidism and ophthalmopathy. There were TCR beta CDR3 regions amplified from RNA transcripts. First-round RT-PCR with HTBI primers amplified the TCR CDR3 region. TCRdb re-called the multiplex PCR reads with MiXCR, one entry per CDR3 protein. The sample shows roughly 280,000 distinct CDR3 sequences, approximately 21% of them seen only once. Sequencing input: blood. Every receptor here comes from a man aged 25 to 40 with Graves' ophthalmopathy.

To note about this clonotype: Just one base apart from a much larger clone, this may be a read error. It is likely a read error, because the conserved phenylalanine at the end of the CDR3 is missing. V usage is TRBV18 and J usage is TRBJ1-2; D is uncertain. V was shortened by 0 bases and J by 2 bases, with 7 bases between the two germline ends. Per germline, CDR1 KGHSH and CDR2 LQKENI. CDR3 length: 14 amino acids. The CDR3 region has the DNA TGTGCCAGCTCACCACCCTTGGGAAACTATGGCTACACCCTC. This sequence encodes CASSPPLGNYGYTL.

The gene calls are TRBV12-3 or TRBV12-4 and TRBJ2-7, with 11 nucleotides matching TRBD2. The CDR3 loop spans 13 amino acids. J gave up 7 bases and V 7 bases, and 6 bases lay outside the gene matches. In nucleotides, the CDR3 is TGTGCCAGCACCCCGGGACTAGCGGCAGAGCAGTACTTC. It is translated as CASTPGLAAEQYF.

This chain connects TRBV15 to TRBJ2-7; D unclear. Between the trimmed V and J ends, which lost 4 bases and 4 bases, there was a span of 17 bases. The CDR3 is made up of 15 amino acids. Germline CDR1 is LNHNV and CDR2 is YYDKDF (reference sequence). This CDR3 is CATSTPRVTTYEQYF. The CDR3 DNA follows: TGTGCCACCAGCACACCAAGAGTTACAACTTACGAGCAGTACTTC. The complete variable domain, with remaining parts taken from reference TRBV15 and TRBJ2-7, reads DAMVIQNPRYQVTQFGKPVTLSCSQTLNHNVMYWYQQKSSQAPKLLFHYYDKDFNNEADTPDNFQSRRPNTSFCFLDIRSPGLGDTAMYLCATSTPRVTTYEQYFGPGTRLTVT.

With regard to this clonotype: A much larger clonotype is one base distant, so this may be a read error. The CDR3 here is CASSFRSGQGNNEHFF. CDR3 coding DNA: TGCGCCAGCAGCTTTAGATCGGGACAGGGGAACAATGAGCATTTCTTC. The J gene is TRBJ2-1, the V gene TRBV5-1; 10 bases are shared with TRBD1. This CDR3 has 16 amino acids. Germline assignment: CDR1 SGHRS and CDR2 YFSETQ.

The rearrangement joins TRBV12-3 or TRBV12-4 to TRBJ2-1; no clear D. The CDR3 consists of 11 residues. V gave up 5 bases and J gave up 10 bases, with 9 bases separating them. The CDR3 region is CASSRSQEQFF. The CDR3, as DNA: TGTGCCAGCAGTCGAAGCCAGGAGCAGTTCTTC.

This clonotype occurred many times. V and J are TRBV7-9 and TRBJ2-2, with D uncertain. Trimming shortened V by 3 bases and J by 2 bases, and 4 bases separated the two germline ends. The CDR3 loop spans 13 amino acids. Germline V gene sequence: CDR1 SEHNR, CDR2 FQNEAQ (reference sequence). The chain's CDR3 is CASSLINTGELFF. CDR3 sequence (DNA): TGTGCCAGCAGCTTGATTAACACCGGGGAGCTGTTTTTT. Full variable domain (rest looked up from reference TRBV7-9 and TRBJ2-2): DTGVSQNPRHKITKRGQNVTFRCDPISEHNRLYWYRQTLGQGPEFLTYFQNEAQLEKSRLLSDRFSAERPKGSFSTLEIQRTEQGDSAMYLCASSLINTGELFFGEGSRLTVL.

V usage is TRBV28 and J usage is TRBJ2-7; D call uncertain. CDR3 length: 12 amino acids. Trimming took off 8 bases at V and 0 bases at J, with 8 bases between the two ends. Germline loops: CDR1 MDHEN, CDR2 SYDVKM. The CDR3 coding sequence is TGTGCCAGCGCCTGGCTCTCCTACGAGCAGTACTTC. Translating it yields CASAWLSYEQYF.

The chain couples TRBV24-1 to TRBJ2-5; TRBD1 agrees at 8 bases. Germline loops: CDR1 KGHDR, CDR2 SFDVKD. The trim removed 3 bases at V and 3 bases at J, leaving 11 bases unmatched. The CDR3 contains 17 residues. Written as DNA, the CDR3 is TGTGCCACCAGTGATCCTCGGACAGGGCATAGGGAAGAGACCCAGTACTTC. Its translation: CATSDPRTGHREETQYF.

This clonotype was seen just once. Its ends do not fully match the called genes, so a read error is possible. The chain is built from TRBV7-9 and TRBJ2-1; no firm D call. Germline V lookup: CDR1 SEHNR, CDR2 FQNEAQ (reference sequence). The CDR3 consists of 13 residues. The CDR3 here is CASSPGTKYEQSF. Written as DNA, the CDR3 is TGTGCCAGCAGCCCGGGCACTAAGTATGAGCAGTCCTTC.

In its sample, this clonotype was seen a few times. The V and J genes are TRBV5-1 and TRBJ2-3; 8 bases match TRBD1. Germline-derived CDR1 and CDR2 are SGHRS and YFSETQ. The CDR3 has 11 residues. J lost 13 bases, V lost 0 bases, and 1 base had no gene match. Here the CDR3 DNA reads TGCGCCAGCAGCTTGGGGACAGGGAAGTATTTT. Amino acid sequence: CASSLGTGKYF. The whole variable domain, filled in from reference TRBV5-1 and TRBJ2-3, reads KAGVTQTPRYLIKTRGQQVTLSCSPISGHRSVSWYQQTPGQGLQFLFEYFSETQRNKGNFPGRFSGRQFSNSRSEMNVSTLELGDSALYLCASSLGTGKYFGPGTRLTVL.

This clonotype has only a few counts. V and J are TRBV5-6 and TRBJ2-3; perhaps TRBD1 as D (5 bases). In germline, CDR1 is SGHDT, CDR2 YYEEEE. This CDR3 has 14 amino acids. The ends were cut back, 3 bases at V and 4 bases at J, with 12 bases in the middle. DNA of the CDR3: TGTGCCAGCAGCTCCTGGGGCGACGCAGATACGCAGTATTTT. As protein: CASSSWGDADTQYF.

This chain connects TRBV9 to TRBJ1-2; a weak D match, TRBD1 (6 bases). Germline CDR1 SGDLS, CDR2 YYNGEE. The CDR3 is 17 amino acids. With 7 bases removed from V and 1 base from J, the gap between germline ends came to 23 bases. CDR3 loop: CASGGLAGVVDNYGYTF. CDR3 in DNA: TGTGCCAGCGGGGGGCTGGCAGGGGTAGTGGATAACTATGGCTACACCTTC.

This clonotype was detected ten times or more. The chain joins TRBV2 to TRBJ2-7; 8 bases are shared with TRBD2. Trimming cost V 6 bases and J 0 bases; bases outside gene matches: 4. The CDR3 runs 14 residues. CDR1 is SNHLY, CDR2 FYNNEI, per germline. The CDR3 sequence: CASSELADSYEQYF. The CDR3 region has the DNA TGTGCCAGCAGCGAACTAGCGGACTCCTACGAGCAGTACTTC.

This chain links TRBV11-1 with TRBJ1-2; 12 bases are shared with TRBD1. There are 17 residues in the CDR3. Germline CDR1 reads SGHAT; CDR2 reads FQDESV (reference sequence). Unmatched junction bases numbered 11, after V lost 6 bases and J lost 3 bases. The CDR3 DNA sequence: TGTGCCAGCAGTCCATGGGGACAGGGGGCGCAGGACTATGGCTACACCTTC. Protein: CASSPWGQGAQDYGYTF.

This clonotype came up many times. The V gene is TRBV6-5, the J gene TRBJ2-7; 11 nucleotides match TRBD2. The germline gives CDR1 MNHEY, CDR2 SVGAGI. The CDR3 length is 15 residues. V shed 0 bases and J 6 bases; nucleotides not matched to a gene: 4. CDR3 bases: TGTGCCAGCAGTTACTCGACTAGCGGGATTGGCGAGCAGTACTTC. Its translation: CASSYSTSGIGEQYF.

Note on this clonotype: A much larger clonotype is one base distant, so this may be a read error. This chain links TRBV30 with TRBJ1-1; possible D gene TRBD1, 6 bases. The germline V gene has CDR1 GTSNPN and CDR2 SVGIG (reference sequence). The CDR3 runs to 15 residues. V lost 4 bases and J lost 4, with 19 bases in between. The DNA for the CDR3 is TGTGCCTGGAATAGGAGGGCAGGGGAGGGCACTGAAGCTTTCTTT. Translation: CAWNRRAGEGTEAFF. Complete variable domain (other parts from reference TRBV30 and TRBJ1-1): SQTIHQWPATLVQPVGSPLSLECTVEGTSNPNLYWYRQAAGRGLQLLFYSVGIGQISSEVPQNLSASRPQDRQFILSSKKLLLSDSGFYLCAWNRRAGEGTEAFFGQGTRLTVV.

This clonotype was seen ten or more times. This chain connects TRBV18 to TRBJ2-5; 8 bases fit TRBD2. CDR1 is KGHSH and CDR2 is LQKENI in the germline V gene. The CDR3 contains 13 residues. Trimming took 4 bases from V and 3 from J; bases not matched to a gene: 1. CDR3 in amino acids: CASSQGLEETQYF. CDR3 DNA sequence: TGTGCCAGCTCACAGGGACTAGAAGAGACCCAGTACTTC.

This clonotype came up many times. The chain links TRBV20-1 to TRBJ2-1; D uncertain. Trimming pared 0 bases from V and 8 bases from J, leaving 14 bases between. CDR1 and CDR2 (germline): DFQATT, SNEGSKA (reference sequence). The CDR3 contains 14 residues. The chain's CDR3 is CSARDRVGGDEQFF. In nucleotides, the CDR3 is TGCAGTGCTAGAGATCGGGTAGGCGGCGATGAGCAGTTCTTC.

This clonotype has a handful of counts. CDR3 DNA sequence: TGTGCCACCAGTGATCCGGACAGGACCTACAATGAGCAGTTCTTC. This codes for CATSDPDRTYNEQFF. The rearrangement joins TRBV24-1 to TRBJ2-1; 7 positions agree with TRBD1. CDR3 length equals 15 residues. With V trimmed by 3 bases and J by 2 bases, 3 bases remained unmatched. CDR1 and CDR2 (germline): KGHDR, SFDVKD.

This clonotype was observed many times. The chain recombines TRBV5-6 with TRBJ1-1; 9 nucleotides align to TRBD1. V gave up 3 bases and J gave up 4 bases; unmatched junction bases: 7. CDR1 and CDR2 from the germline V gene are SGHDT and YYEEEE. The CDR3 has 15 amino acids. CDR3 nucleotides: TGTGCCAGCAGCTCACGGGACAGGGTGGGCACTGAAGCTTTCTTT. Amino acids: CASSSRDRVGTEAFF.

This clonotype was seen only a few times. The CDR3 nucleotides read TGTGCCAGCTCACCCCGGGCCCAGGCCGGGGAGCTGTTTTTT. This translates into CASSPRAQAGELFF. This rearrangement joins TRBV18 to TRBJ2-2; unclear D gene. V lost 3 bases to trimming and J lost 6 bases, with 11 bases between them. There are 14 residues in the CDR3. The germline CDR1 and CDR2 sequences are KGHSH and LQKENI.